A single sample gave rise to the 20 T cell receptor beta chains below, sequenced in a study of regulatory T cells in long-lasting Graves disease. Arm-PCR of CDR3 regions and iRepertoire HTBI primers were the basis on which TCR beta libraries were built. MiXCR, applied by TCRdb to the multiplex PCR reads, yields one record per CDR3 protein. The profile shows some 280,000 distinct CDR3 sequences, 20% to 25% of them singletons. Documented time point: persistent/refractory GD, antithyroid drugs over 5 years with positive TRAb. PBMC RNA served as the TCR library source. The source material was peripheral blood mononuclear cells (PBMCs), sampled when the disease was refractory, from a patient treated with antithyroid drugs. The receptor set was obtained from a female donor with Graves disease.

This clonotype was counted at least ten times. The chain carries TRBV7-3 and TRBJ2-5, with no clear D. The CDR3 is 13 residues long. V was shortened by 4 bases and J by 2 bases, with 8 bases between the two germline ends. The germline V gene encodes CDR1 SGHTA and CDR2 FQGTGA. CDR3 sequence: CASSSTSQETQYF. The CDR3 bases are TGTGCCAGCAGCTCCACTTCGCAAGAGACCCAGTACTTC. The variable domain in full, with the rest retrieved from reference TRBV7-3 and TRBJ2-5, is GAGVSQTPSNKVTEKGKYVELRCDPISGHTALYWYRQSLGQGPEFLIYFQGTGAADDSGLPNDRFFAVRPEGSVSTLKIQRTERGDSAVYLCASSSTSQETQYFGPGTRLLVL.

This clonotype was recorded at least ten times. The rearrangement uses TRBV7-2 and TRBJ2-5; the D gene could be TRBD1 or TRBD2 (6 bases each). Looked up from germline, CDR1 is SGHTA and CDR2 is FQGNSA. V was pared by 6 bases and J by 5 bases, with 16 bases between. There are 14 residues in the CDR3. This CDR3 is CASRTLGGRETQYF. CDR3 nucleotide sequence: TGTGCCAGCAGGACTCTAGGGGGGAGGGAGACCCAGTACTTC.

This clonotype has a count of ten or more. The J gene is TRBJ2-7, the V gene TRBV20-1; D may be TRBD2 (7 bases). The V end lost 0 bases, the J end lost 5 bases, and 17 bases lay between the germline ends. The CDR3 is 15 residues long. Germline V gene lookup returns CDR1 DFQATT and CDR2 SNEGSKA (reference sequence). In DNA form, the CDR3 reads TGCAGTGCTAGAGATCAGAACGGAGGGGGGGACGAGCAGTACTTC. It translates to CSARDQNGGGDEQYF.

This clonotype was observed many times. The J gene is TRBJ2-7, the V gene TRBV28; 13 bases are shared with TRBD2. This CDR3 has 15 amino acids. Germline V gene lookup returns CDR1 MDHEN and CDR2 SYDVKM. The junction had 4 bases not matched to a gene; V was cut back by 6 bases and J by 2 bases. This chain's CDR3 is CASSGLAGDPYEQYF. The CDR3, as DNA: TGTGCCAGCAGCGGACTAGCGGGAGATCCCTACGAGCAGTACTTC.

This clonotype was seen only a few times. This may stem from a read error, because a much larger clone lies one nucleotide away. The rearrangement links TRBV13 to TRBJ2-5; D is tentatively TRBD1 or TRBD2 (5 bases each). Germline V gives CDR1 PRHDT, CDR2 FYEKMQ (reference sequence). This CDR3 has 14 residues. Trimming stripped 1 base from V and 5 bases from J, with 11 bases between. The CDR3: CASSLAERGETQYF. The DNA for the CDR3 is TGTGCCAGCAGCTTAGCGGAGAGGGGTGAGACCCAGTACTTC.

The chain carries TRBV28 and TRBJ2-7, with TRBD2 identical over 8 bases. The V gene end was trimmed by 8 bases and the J gene end by 2 bases; junction bases not matched to a gene: 11. CDR3 size: 15 residues. CDR1 MDHEN and CDR2 SYDVKM come from the germline V gene. CDR3 sequence reads: CASSGGGEAAYEQYF. In nucleotides, the CDR3 is TGTGCCAGCTCGGGGGGGGGAGAAGCCGCCTACGAGCAGTACTTC.

This clonotype was detected only a few times. This chain uses TRBV19 with TRBJ2-7; 7 bases fit TRBD2. This CDR3 contains 15 residues. The germline V gene encodes CDR1 LNHDA and CDR2 SQIVND (reference sequence). V was clipped by 6 bases and J by 5 bases; unmatched bases: 13. The chain's CDR3 is CASSGGMGPLDEQYF. The DNA for the CDR3 is TGTGCCAGTAGCGGGGGGATGGGACCTCTGGACGAGCAGTACTTC. The variable domain in full, with the rest retrieved from reference TRBV19 and TRBJ2-7, is DGGITQSPKYLFRKEGQNVTLSCEQNLNHDAMYWYRQDPGQGLRLIYYSQIVNDFQKGDIAEGYSVSREKKESFPLTVTSAQKNPTAFYLCASSGGMGPLDEQYFGPGTRLTVT.

The table lists this clonotype with many counts. CDR3 coding DNA: TGTGCCAGCAGTTTATGGCAGGGGGAAGCTTTCTTT. Translating gives CASSLWQGEAFF. The rearrangement uses TRBV28 and TRBJ1-1; D might be TRBD1 (6 bases). Germline V gene sequence: CDR1 MDHEN, CDR2 SYDVKM. The CDR3 length is 12 residues. V lost 0 bases to trimming and J lost 8 bases, with 7 bases between them.

The table lists this clonotype with many counts. Here the CDR3 DNA reads TGTGCCAGCAGGGGGGCGGTTAGCAATCAGCCCCAGCATTTT. It yields the protein CASRGAVSNQPQHF. The gene calls are TRBV6-1 and TRBJ1-5, with D possibly matching TRBD1 (6 bases). V was cut by 6 bases and J by 0 bases, with 9 bases left in between. Germline CDR1 is MNHNS and CDR2 is SASEGT. The CDR3 totals 14 residues.

The gene calls are TRBV3-1 and TRBJ2-1, with 11 bases aligning to TRBD2. V lost 3 bases, J lost 8 bases, and 12 bases stayed unmatched. Germline V gene lookup returns CDR1 LGHDT and CDR2 YNNKEL (reference sequence). This CDR3 is 17 amino acids long. CDR3 coding DNA: TGTGCCAGCAGCCATCCGGGGCTAGCGGGAGGAAGGGATGAGCAGTTCTTC. Translation gives CASSHPGLAGGRDEQFF.

This clonotype was counted at least ten times. The rearrangement joins TRBV11-1 to TRBJ1-3; the D gene is possibly TRBD1 (5 bases). This CDR3 is 14 amino acids long. CDR1 is SGHAT and CDR2 is FQDESV in the germline V gene (reference sequence). Trimming removed 7 bases at V and 5 bases at J, with 15 bases between. Written as DNA, the CDR3 is TGTGCCAGCATGGACACCAGCGGGCGAAACACCATATATTTT. Residues: CASMDTSGRNTIYF.

This clonotype was found many times. V usage is TRBV5-1 and J usage is TRBJ2-6; 13 bases match TRBD2. The CDR3 has 17 amino acids. Trimming removed 6 bases from V and 2 bases from J; junction bases left unmatched: 5. Germline CDR1 SGHRS, CDR2 YFSETQ. As DNA, the CDR3 is TGCGCCAGCACCTGGACTAGCGGGAGTACTGGGGCCAACGTCCTGACTTTC. Translation gives CASTWTSGSTGANVLTF. The full variable domain, rest sourced from reference TRBV5-1 and TRBJ2-6, is KAGVTQTPRYLIKTRGQQVTLSCSPISGHRSVSWYQQTPGQGLQFLFEYFSETQRNKGNFPGRFSGRQFSNSRSEMNVSTLELGDSALYLCASTWTSGSTGANVLTFGAGSRLTVL.

This clonotype was detected a few times. The J gene is TRBJ1-2, the V gene TRBV7-2; D gene unclear. CDR3 length: 13 residues. Between the trimmed V and J ends, which lost 0 bases and 6 bases, there was a span of 8 bases. CDR1 and CDR2 from the germline V gene are SGHTA and FQGNSA. The CDR3 loop reads CASSLASQDGYTF. The CDR3 DNA sequence: TGTGCCAGCAGCTTAGCCTCGCAAGATGGCTACACCTTC.

This clonotype was counted only a few times. The CDR3 coding sequence is TGTGCCAGCAGTGAATTTCCCCCCTCGGGAACTGAAGCTTTCTTT. It translates to CASSEFPPSGTEAFF. The J gene is TRBJ1-1, the V gene TRBV6-1, with no clear D. The CDR3 consists of 15 residues. Germline V gene data show CDR1 as MNHNS and CDR2 as SASEGT. Trimming took off 2 bases at V and 5 bases at J, with 15 bases between the two ends.

The sample holds many counts of this clonotype. V and J are TRBV20-1 and TRBJ1-1; D unclear. Trimming stripped 5 bases from V and 3 bases from J, with 7 bases between. The germline gives CDR1 DFQATT, CDR2 SNEGSKA (reference sequence). The CDR3 totals 11 residues. This chain's CDR3 is CSASPHTEAFF. The CDR3 bases are TGCAGTGCTTCCCCCCACACTGAAGCTTTCTTT.

The chain uses TRBV9 and TRBJ1-5; no firm D call. This CDR3 is built from 14 residues. The germline CDR1 and CDR2 sequences are SGDLS and YYNGEE. Trimming removed 5 bases at V and 0 bases at J, with 9 bases between. The CDR3: CASSGVNSNQPQHF. Here the CDR3 DNA reads TGTGCCAGCAGTGGGGTCAATAGCAATCAGCCCCAGCATTTT.

The chain couples TRBV5-1 to TRBJ2-2; TRBD2 matches at 10 bases. This CDR3 is 15 amino acids long. CDR1 and CDR2 from the germline V gene are SGHRS and YFSETQ. Trimming removed 2 bases from V and 6 bases from J; junction bases left unmatched: 4. As DNA, the CDR3 is TGCGCCAGCAGCTTCCTAGCGGGAGACTCCGGGGAGCTGTTTTTT. Translated, it gives CASSFLAGDSGELFF.

This clonotype was recorded many times. The chain couples TRBV28 to TRBJ2-7, with unresolved D. Germline-derived CDR1 and CDR2 are MDHEN and SYDVKM. Trimming cost V 4 bases and J 2 bases, with 12 bases left between them. The CDR3 is made up of 14 amino acids. CDR3 bases: TGTGCCAGCAGTTCCCCCGGTAATGCCTACGAGCAGTACTTC. Translation: CASSSPGNAYEQYF.

This clonotype was recorded many times. V gene TRBV30 combines with J gene TRBJ1-5; D uncertain. Germline V lookup: CDR1 GTSNPN, CDR2 SVGIG (reference sequence). The CDR3 is made up of 15 amino acids. Trimming removed 2 bases from V and 0 bases from J, with 11 bases in between. The chain's CDR3 is CAWSLTSGSNQPQHF. CDR3 in DNA: TGTGCCTGGAGTTTAACGTCGGGTAGCAATCAGCCCCAGCATTTT.

This clonotype was recorded at least ten times. The rearrangement uses TRBV7-2 and TRBJ2-2; no firm D call. Germline CDR1 SGHTA, CDR2 FQGNSA. This CDR3 has 15 amino acids. The germline V and J ends were trimmed by 7 bases and 1 base, with 13 bases remaining between them. CDR3 nucleotides: TGTGCCAGCACCCTATTGGGTGGGAACACCGGGGAGCTGTTTTTT. It specifies CASTLLGGNTGELFF.